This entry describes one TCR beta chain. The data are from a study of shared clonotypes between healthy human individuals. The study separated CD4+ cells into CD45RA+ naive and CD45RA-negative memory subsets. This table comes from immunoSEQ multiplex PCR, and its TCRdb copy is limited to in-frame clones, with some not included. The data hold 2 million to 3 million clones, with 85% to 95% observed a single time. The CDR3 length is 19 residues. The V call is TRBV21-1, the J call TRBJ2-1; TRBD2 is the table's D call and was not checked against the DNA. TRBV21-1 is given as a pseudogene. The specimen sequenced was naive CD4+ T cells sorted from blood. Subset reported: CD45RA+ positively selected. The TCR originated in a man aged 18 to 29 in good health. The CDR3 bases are TGTGCCAGCAGCATACCCGGGACTAGCGGCGATCGGTCCTACAATGAGCAGTTCTTC. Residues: CASSIPGTSGDRSYNEQFF.